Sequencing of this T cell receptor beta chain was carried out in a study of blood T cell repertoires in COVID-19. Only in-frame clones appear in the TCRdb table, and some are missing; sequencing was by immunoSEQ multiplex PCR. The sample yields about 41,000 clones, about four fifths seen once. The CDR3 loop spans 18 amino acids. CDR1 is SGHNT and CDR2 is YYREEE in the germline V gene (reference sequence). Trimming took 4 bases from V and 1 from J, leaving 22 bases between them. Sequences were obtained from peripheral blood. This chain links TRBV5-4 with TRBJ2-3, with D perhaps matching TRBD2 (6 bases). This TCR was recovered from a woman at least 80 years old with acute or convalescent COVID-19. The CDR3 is CASSGGVGGLLGTDTQYF. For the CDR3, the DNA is TGTGCCAGCAGCGGCGGGGTCGGCGGGCTCTTGGGCACAGATACGCAGTATTTT.